This T cell receptor beta chain was retrieved from a study of blood T cells in healthy people across ages. The germline V gene encodes CDR1 SGHRS and CDR2 YFSETQ. V shed 1 base and J 8 bases; nucleotides not matched to a gene: 10. This CDR3 is 17 amino acids long. A second PCR, run for about 6 to 11 cycles, used a sample-barcoded 5' primer plus a J-beta primer mix. The template-switch adaptor, which had 12 random nucleotides, put a tag on each cDNA molecule. TCRdb re-derived calls from the 5' RACE reads in MiXCR, one entry per CDR3 protein. The top ten hold around 32% of the sample, which has 730,000 or so distinct CDR3 sequences, roughly two fifths seen once.

This clonotype originated in a man at least 80 years old in good health. The material sequenced was blood. V usage is TRBV5-1 and J usage is TRBJ2-1; 12 nucleotides line up with TRBD2. In nucleotides, the CDR3 is TGCGCCAGCAGCTTGCGGGCTAGCGGGAGGGGTACGGATGAGCAGTTCTTC. Translation gives CASSLRASGRGTDEQFF.